This T cell receptor (beta chain) is from a study of CD8+ T cells in alopecia areata. The CDR3 extends over 12 amino acids. Per germline, CDR1 SQVTM and CDR2 ANQGSEA. This clone has a handful of counts. It was cDNA, reverse transcribed from extracted RNA, that served as the sequencing template. The data were produced by immunoSEQ multiplex PCR, yet TCRdb's version contains in-frame clones alone and is incomplete. The sample lists around 120,000 clones, more than 30% occurring once. This receptor was identified in a human donor with alopecia areata. Specimen: CD4+ T cells sorted from blood. The chain combines TRBV29-1 with TRBJ2-7; 9 nucleotides match TRBD2. This CDR3 is CSCSGGTYEQYF. The CDR3 coding sequence is TGCAGTTGTAGCGGGGGCACCTACGAGCAGTACTTC.